This T cell receptor (beta chain) is from a study of blood T cell repertoires in COVID-19. The junction had 9 bases not matched to a gene; V was cut back by 4 bases and J by 5 bases. Germline V gene data show CDR1 as PRHDT and CDR2 as FYEKMQ (reference sequence). The CDR3 consists of 15 residues. Some clones are missing from TCRdb's copy, which holds only in-frame ones; the method was immunoSEQ multiplex PCR. The sample lists fewer than 200,000 clones; roughly nine tenths were seen once. The chain links TRBV13 to TRBJ1-1, with 8 bases lining up with TRBD1. This sequence originates from a middle-aged woman in a cohort exposed to, infected with or recovered from COVID-19 (not recorded which). The sequencing sample was made of PBMCs or T cells enriched from blood (not recorded which). The CDR3 nucleotides are TGTGCCAGCAGCTCGGACAGGGACCTCGGGACTGAAGCTTTCTTT. This sequence encodes CASSSDRDLGTEAFF.